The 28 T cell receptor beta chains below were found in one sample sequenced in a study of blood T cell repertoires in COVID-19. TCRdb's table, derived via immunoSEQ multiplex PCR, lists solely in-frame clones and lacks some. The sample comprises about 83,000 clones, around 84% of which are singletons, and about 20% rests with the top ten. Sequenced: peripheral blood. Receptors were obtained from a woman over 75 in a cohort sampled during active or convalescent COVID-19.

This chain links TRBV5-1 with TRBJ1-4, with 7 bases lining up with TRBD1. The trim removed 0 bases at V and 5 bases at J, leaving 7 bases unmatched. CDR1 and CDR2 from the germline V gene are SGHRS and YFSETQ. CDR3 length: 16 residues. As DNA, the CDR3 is TGCGCCAGCAGCTTGGGGGTCCACAGGGGAAATGAAAAACTGTTTTTT. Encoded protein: CASSLGVHRGNEKLFF.

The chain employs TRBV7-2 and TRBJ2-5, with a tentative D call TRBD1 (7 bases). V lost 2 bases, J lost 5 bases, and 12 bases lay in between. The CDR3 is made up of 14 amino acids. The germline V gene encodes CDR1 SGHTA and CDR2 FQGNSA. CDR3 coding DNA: TGTGCCAGCAGCTTAAGTTCAGGGGGGGAGACCCAGTACTTC. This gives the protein CASSLSSGGETQYF.

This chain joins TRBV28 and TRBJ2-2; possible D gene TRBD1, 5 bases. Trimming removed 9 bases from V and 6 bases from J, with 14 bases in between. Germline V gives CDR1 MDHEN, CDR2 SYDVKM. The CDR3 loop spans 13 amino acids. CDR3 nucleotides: TGTGCCAGTTCGGCAGGGCGCGCCGGGGAGCTGTTTTTT. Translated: CASSAGRAGELFF.

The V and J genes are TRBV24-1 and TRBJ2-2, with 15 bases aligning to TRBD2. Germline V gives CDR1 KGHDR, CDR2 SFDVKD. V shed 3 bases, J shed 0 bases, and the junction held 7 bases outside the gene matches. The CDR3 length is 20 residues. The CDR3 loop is CATSDLGLAGGKANTGELFF. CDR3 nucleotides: TGTGCCACCAGTGATCTGGGACTAGCGGGAGGAAAAGCGAACACCGGGGAGCTGTTTTTT.

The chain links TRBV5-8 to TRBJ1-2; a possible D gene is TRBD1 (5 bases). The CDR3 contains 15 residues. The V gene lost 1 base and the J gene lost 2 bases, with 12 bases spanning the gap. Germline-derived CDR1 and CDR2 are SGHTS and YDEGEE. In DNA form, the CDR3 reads TGTGCCAGCAGCTTGTTCCCAGGGCCCAACTATGGCTACACCTTC. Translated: CASSLFPGPNYGYTF.

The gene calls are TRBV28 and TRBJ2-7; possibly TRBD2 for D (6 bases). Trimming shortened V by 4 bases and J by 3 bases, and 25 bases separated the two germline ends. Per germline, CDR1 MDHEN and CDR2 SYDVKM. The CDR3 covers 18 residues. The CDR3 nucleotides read TGTGCCAGCAGTTCATTTAGAGGAACGGCGGGGAATAACTACGAGCAGTACGTC. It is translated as CASSSFRGTAGNNYEQYV.

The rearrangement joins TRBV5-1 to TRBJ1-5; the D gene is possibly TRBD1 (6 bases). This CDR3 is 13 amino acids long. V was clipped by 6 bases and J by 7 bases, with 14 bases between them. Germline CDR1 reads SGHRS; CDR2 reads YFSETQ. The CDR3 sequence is CASKPGDDQPQHF. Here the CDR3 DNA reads TGCGCCAGCAAGCCAGGGGACGACCAGCCCCAGCATTTT.

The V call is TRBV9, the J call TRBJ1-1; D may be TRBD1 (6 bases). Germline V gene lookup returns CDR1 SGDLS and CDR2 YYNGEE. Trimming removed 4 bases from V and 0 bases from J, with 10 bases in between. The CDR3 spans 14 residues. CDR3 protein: CASSFGQMNTEAFF. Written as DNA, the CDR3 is TGTGCCAGCAGCTTTGGACAGATGAACACTGAAGCTTTCTTT.

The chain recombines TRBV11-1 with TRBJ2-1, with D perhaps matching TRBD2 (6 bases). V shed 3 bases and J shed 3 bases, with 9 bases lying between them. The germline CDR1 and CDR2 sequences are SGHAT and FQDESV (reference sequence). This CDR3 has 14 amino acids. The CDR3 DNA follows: TGTGCCAGCAGCTTCACGGGGGACTACAATGAGCAGTTCTTC. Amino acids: CASSFTGDYNEQFF.

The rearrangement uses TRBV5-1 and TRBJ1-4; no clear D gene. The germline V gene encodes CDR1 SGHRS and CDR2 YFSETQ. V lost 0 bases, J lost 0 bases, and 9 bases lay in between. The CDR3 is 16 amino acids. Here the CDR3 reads CASSLDGVATNEKLFF. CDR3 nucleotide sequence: TGCGCCAGCAGCTTGGACGGGGTTGCAACTAATGAAAAACTGTTTTTT.

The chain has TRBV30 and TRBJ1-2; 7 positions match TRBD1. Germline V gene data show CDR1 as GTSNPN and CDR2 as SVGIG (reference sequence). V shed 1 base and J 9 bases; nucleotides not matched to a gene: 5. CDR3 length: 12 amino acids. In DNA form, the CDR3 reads TGTGCCTGGAGTGACAGGGGCGGGAGCTACACCTTC. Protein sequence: CAWSDRGGSYTF. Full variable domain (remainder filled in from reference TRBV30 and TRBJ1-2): SQTIHQWPATLVQPVGSPLSLECTVEGTSNPNLYWYRQAAGRGLQLLFYSVGIGQISSEVPQNLSASRPQDRQFILSSKKLLLSDSGFYLCAWSDRGGSYTFGSGTRLTVV.

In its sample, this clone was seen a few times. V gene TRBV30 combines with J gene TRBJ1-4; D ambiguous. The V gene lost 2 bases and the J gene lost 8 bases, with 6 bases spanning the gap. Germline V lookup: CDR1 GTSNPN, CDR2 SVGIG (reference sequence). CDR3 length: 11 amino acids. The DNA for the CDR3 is TGTGCCTGGAGTATCCGGGAAAAACTGTTTTTT. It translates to CAWSIREKLFF.

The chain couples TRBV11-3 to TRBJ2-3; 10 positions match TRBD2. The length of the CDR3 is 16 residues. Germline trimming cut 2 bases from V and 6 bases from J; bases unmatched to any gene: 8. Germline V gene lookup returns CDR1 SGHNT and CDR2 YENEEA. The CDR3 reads CASSLRTSGRADTQYF. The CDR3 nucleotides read TGTGCCAGCAGCTTACGCACAAGCGGGAGGGCCGATACGCAGTATTTT.

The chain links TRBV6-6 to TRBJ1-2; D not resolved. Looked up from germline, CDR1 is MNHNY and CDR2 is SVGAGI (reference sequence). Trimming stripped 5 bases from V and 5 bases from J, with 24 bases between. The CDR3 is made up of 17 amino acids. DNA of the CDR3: TGTGCCAGCAGTCGCCGCCCTACAGAGCCAATTTATTATGGCTACACCTTC. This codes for CASSRRPTEPIYYGYTF.

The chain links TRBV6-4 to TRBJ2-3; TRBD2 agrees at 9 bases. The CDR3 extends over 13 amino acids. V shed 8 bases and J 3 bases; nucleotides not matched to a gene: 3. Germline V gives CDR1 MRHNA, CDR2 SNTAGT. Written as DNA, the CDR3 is TGTGCCAGCTCCAGCGGGAGGACAGATACGCAGTATTTT. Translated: CASSSGRTDTQYF.

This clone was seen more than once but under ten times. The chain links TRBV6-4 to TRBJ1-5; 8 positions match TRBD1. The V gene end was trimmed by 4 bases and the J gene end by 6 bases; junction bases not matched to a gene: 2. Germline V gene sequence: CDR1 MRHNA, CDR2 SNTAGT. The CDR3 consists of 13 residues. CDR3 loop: CASSVQGGQPQHF. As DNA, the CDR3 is TGTGCCAGCAGTGTACAGGGGGGTCAGCCCCAGCATTTT.

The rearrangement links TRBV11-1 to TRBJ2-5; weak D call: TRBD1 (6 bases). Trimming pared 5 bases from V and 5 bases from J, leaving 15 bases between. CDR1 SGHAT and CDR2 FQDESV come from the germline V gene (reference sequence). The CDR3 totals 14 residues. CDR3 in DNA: TGTGCCAGCAGCCAGTGGGGGCAGGGGGAGACCCAGTACTTC. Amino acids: CASSQWGQGETQYF. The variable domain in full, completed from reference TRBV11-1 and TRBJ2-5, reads EAEVAQSPRYKITEKSQAVAFWCDPISGHATLYWYRQILGQGPELLVQFQDESVVDDSQLPKDRFSAERLKGVDSTLKIQPAELGDSAMYLCASSQWGQGETQYFGPGTRLLVL.

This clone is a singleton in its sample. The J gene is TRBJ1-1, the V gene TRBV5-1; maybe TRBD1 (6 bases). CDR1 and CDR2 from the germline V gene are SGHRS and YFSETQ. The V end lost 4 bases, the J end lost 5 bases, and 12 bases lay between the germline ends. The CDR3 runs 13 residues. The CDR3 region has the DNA TGCGCCAGCAGCGAACAGGGCGGGACTGAAGCTTTCTTT. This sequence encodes CASSEQGGTEAFF.

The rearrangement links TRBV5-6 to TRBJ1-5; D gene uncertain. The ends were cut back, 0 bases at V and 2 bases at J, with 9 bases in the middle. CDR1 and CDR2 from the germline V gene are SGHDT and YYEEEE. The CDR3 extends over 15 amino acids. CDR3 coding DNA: TGTGCCAGCAGCTTGGGTTGGCAGGGCAATCAGCCCCAGCATTTT. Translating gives CASSLGWQGNQPQHF. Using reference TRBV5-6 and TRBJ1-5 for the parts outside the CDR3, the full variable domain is DAGVTQSPTHLIKTRGQQVTLRCSPKSGHDTVSWYQQALGQGPQFIFQYYEEEERQRGNFPDRFSGHQFPNYSSELNVNALLLGDSALYLCASSLGWQGNQPQHFGDGTRLSIL.

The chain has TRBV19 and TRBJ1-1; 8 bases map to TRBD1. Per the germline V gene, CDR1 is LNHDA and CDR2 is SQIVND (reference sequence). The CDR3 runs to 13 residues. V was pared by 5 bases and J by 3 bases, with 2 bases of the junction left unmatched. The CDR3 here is CASSDRGDTEAFF. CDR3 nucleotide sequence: TGTGCCAGTAGTGACAGGGGCGACACTGAAGCTTTCTTT.

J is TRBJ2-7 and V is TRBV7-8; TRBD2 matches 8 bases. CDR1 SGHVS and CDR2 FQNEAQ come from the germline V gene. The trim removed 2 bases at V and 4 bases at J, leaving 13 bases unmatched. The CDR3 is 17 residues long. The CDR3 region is CASSLTDAGTSQYEQYF. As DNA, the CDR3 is TGTGCCAGCAGCTTAACCGACGCCGGGACTAGTCAATACGAGCAGTACTTC.

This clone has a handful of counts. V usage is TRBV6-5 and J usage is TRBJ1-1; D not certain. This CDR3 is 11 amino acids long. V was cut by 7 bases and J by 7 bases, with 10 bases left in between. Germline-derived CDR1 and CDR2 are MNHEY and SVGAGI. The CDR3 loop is CASKDRGEAFF. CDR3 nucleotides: TGTGCCAGCAAAGACCGAGGTGAAGCTTTCTTT.

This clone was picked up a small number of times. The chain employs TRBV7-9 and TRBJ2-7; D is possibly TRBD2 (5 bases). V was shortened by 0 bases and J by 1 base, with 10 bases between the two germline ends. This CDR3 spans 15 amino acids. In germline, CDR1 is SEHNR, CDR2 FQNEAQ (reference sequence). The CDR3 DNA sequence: TGTGCCAGCAGCTTAGCGGGAGTGAGTTCCTACGAGCAGTACTTC. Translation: CASSLAGVSSYEQYF.

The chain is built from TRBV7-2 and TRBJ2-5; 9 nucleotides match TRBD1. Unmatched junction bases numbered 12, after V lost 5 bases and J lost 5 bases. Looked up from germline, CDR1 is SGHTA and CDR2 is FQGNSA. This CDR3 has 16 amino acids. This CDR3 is CASSPYRGRSVETQYF. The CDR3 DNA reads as TGTGCCAGCAGCCCTTACAGGGGGCGATCTGTGGAGACCCAGTACTTC.

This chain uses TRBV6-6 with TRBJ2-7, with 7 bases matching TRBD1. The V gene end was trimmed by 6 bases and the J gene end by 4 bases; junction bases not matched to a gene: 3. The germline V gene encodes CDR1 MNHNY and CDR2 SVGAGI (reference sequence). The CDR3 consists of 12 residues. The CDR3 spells CASSPDRYEQYF. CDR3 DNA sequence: TGTGCCAGCAGCCCGGACAGGTACGAGCAGTACTTC.

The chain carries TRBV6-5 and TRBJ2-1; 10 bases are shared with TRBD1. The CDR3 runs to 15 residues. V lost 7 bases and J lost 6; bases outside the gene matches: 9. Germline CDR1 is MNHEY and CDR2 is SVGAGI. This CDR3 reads CASKLGTGVPNEQFF. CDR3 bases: TGTGCCAGCAAGTTGGGGACAGGGGTACCCAATGAGCAGTTCTTC.

CDR3 DNA: TGTGCCTGGAGGTTAACAGGGAGTAGAGCTTTCTTT. It codes for CAWRLTGSRAFF. This chain links TRBV30 with TRBJ1-1; perhaps TRBD1 as D (6 bases). Germline V CDR1 and CDR2: GTSNPN, SVGIG (reference sequence). V was shortened by 3 bases and J by 10 bases, with 15 bases between the two germline ends. The CDR3 covers 12 residues. Using reference TRBV30 and TRBJ1-1 for the parts outside the CDR3, the full variable domain is SQTIHQWPATLVQPVGSPLSLECTVEGTSNPNLYWYRQAAGRGLQLLFYSVGIGQISSEVPQNLSASRPQDRQFILSSKKLLLSDSGFYLCAWRLTGSRAFFGQGTRLTVV.

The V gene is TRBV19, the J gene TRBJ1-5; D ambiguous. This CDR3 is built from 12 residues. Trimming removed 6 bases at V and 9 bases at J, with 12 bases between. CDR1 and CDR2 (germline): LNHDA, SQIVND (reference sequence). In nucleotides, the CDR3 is TGTGCCAGTAGCGGAGGTTTACGGCCCCAGCATTTT. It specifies CASSGGLRPQHF.